Below, one T cell receptor (beta chain) is given with its context. Its antigen is undetermined. Trimming pared 5 bases from V and 7 bases from J, leaving 14 bases between. The CDR3 runs to 13 residues. Germline V lookup: CDR1 SGHTA, CDR2 FQGNSA. This sample was included in a study of T cell repertoires in cytomegalovirus infection. Whole-study findings and limits: Carriers of CMV and the relevant HLA type were discriminated by public TCR beta frequency.

In TCRdb, the reads were re-called with MiXCR into one record per CDR3 protein. The sample consists of almost 300,000 distinct CDR3 sequences, around 10% of them appearing once. This rearrangement joins TRBV7-2 to TRBJ1-2; perhaps TRBD1 as D (6 bases). This clonotype was obtained from a human donor in good health (CMV status not recorded). Some clones in this sample may be carry-over from other donors' samples. The sample comprised PBMCs. The CDR3 here is CASSQVGHGGYTF. Written as DNA, the CDR3 is TGTGCCAGCAGCCAGGTGGGACATGGTGGCTACACCTTC.